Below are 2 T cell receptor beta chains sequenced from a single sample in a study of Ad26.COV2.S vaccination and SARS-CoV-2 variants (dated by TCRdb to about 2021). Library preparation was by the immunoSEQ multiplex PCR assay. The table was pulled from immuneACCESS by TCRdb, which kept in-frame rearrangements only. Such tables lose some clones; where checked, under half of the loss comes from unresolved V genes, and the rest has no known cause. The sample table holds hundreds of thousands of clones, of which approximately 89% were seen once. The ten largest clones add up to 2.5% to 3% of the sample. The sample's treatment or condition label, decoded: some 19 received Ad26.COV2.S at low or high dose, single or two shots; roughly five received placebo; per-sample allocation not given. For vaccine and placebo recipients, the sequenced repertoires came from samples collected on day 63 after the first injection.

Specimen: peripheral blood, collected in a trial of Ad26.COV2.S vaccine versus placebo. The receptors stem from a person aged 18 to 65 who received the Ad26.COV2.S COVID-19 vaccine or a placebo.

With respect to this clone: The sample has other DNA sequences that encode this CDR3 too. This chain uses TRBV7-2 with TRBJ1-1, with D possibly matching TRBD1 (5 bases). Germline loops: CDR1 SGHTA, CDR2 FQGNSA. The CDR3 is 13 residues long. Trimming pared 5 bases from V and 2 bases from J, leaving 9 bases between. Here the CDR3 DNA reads TGTGCCAGCAGCCTGACAGTAAACACTGAAGCTTTCTTT. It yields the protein CASSLTVNTEAFF.

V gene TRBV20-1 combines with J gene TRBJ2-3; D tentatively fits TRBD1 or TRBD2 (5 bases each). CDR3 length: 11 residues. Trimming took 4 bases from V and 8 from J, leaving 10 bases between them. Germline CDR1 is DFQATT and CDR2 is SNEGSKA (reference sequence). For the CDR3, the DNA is TGCAGTGCTATCATTGGGGGTACGCAGTATTTT. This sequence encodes CSAIIGGTQYF.